Listed below are T cell receptor beta chains from one sample, sequenced in a study of vaccination effects on CD4 cells after COVID-19. Generated by immunoSEQ multiplex PCR, the TCRdb table keeps only in-frame clones and is missing some. The sample consists of under 40,000 clones, roughly four fifths of them appearing once. Antigens for these TCRs are unknown. The input for sequencing was CD4+ T cells from PBMCs cultured without peptide, taken after COVID-19 vaccination. The receptor source for this set is a human donor who had a prior SARS-CoV-2 infection. Both conserved end residues are part of each CDR3. A D gene is named only where the DNA matches it firmly. Part of the rows lack a size; the others show once, few, many or a class for expanded clones.

j_call clone_size v_call d_call cdr3_aa cdr3_nt
TRBJ2-5 . TRBV10-3 . CAISENTRGETQYF TGTGCCATCAGTGAAAATACGAGAGGGGAGACCCAGTACTTC
TRBJ2-7 few TRBV3-1/TRBV3-2 TRBD1 CASSLNPTGGYEQYF TGTGCCAGCAGCCTTAACCCGACAGGGGGCTACGAGCAGTACTTC
TRBJ2-3 . TRBV2 . CASSDSRLVDTQYF TGTGCCAGCAGTGACAGCCGCTTGGTCGATACGCAGTATTTT
TRBJ2-2 . TRBV19 . CASRDYTRGTGELFF TGTGCCAGTAGGGACTATACCAGGGGCACCGGGGAGCTGTTTTTT
TRBJ1-5 . TRBV24-1 . CATSDQYQPQHF TGTGCCACCAGTGATCAGTATCAGCCCCAGCATTTT
TRBJ2-5 . TRBV2 . CASNLAAEETQYF TGTGCCAGCAACTTAGCGGCCGAAGAGACCCAGTACTTC
TRBJ2-7 . TRBV4-3 . CASSQGALYEQYF TGCGCCAGCAGCCAAGGGGCGCTCTACGAGCAGTACTTC
TRBJ2-5 . TRBV30 . CAWRLVMLETQYF TGTGCCTGGAGACTAGTGATGTTGGAGACCCAGTACTTC
TRBJ2-3 . TRBV2 . CAAQGQDTQYF TGTGCCGCCCAGGGGCAAGATACGCAGTATTTT
TRBJ1-6 once TRBV30 . CAWSVHHNSPLHF TGTGCCTGGAGTGTACATCATAATTCACCCCTCCACTTT
TRBJ1-1 . TRBV27 . CASSLGTPNTEAFF TGTGCCAGCAGCCTCGGGACACCCAACACTGAAGCTTTCTTT
TRBJ1-1 . TRBV7-8 . CASSKDRLNTEAFF TGTGCCAGCAGTAAAGACAGGTTGAACACTGAAGCTTTCTTT
TRBJ2-3 . TRBV5-1 TRBD2 CASSLGTSGGGTDTQYF TGCGCCAGCAGCTTAGGGACTAGCGGGGGCGGGACAGATACGCAGTATTTT
TRBJ1-2 . TRBV6-5 TRBD1 CASRFRGLGGYTF TGTGCCAGCAGATTCAGGGGGCTAGGTGGCTACACCTTC
TRBJ2-7 . TRBV7-2 . CASSPPQTNEQYF TGTGCCAGCAGCCCACCCCAGACTAACGAGCAGTACTTC